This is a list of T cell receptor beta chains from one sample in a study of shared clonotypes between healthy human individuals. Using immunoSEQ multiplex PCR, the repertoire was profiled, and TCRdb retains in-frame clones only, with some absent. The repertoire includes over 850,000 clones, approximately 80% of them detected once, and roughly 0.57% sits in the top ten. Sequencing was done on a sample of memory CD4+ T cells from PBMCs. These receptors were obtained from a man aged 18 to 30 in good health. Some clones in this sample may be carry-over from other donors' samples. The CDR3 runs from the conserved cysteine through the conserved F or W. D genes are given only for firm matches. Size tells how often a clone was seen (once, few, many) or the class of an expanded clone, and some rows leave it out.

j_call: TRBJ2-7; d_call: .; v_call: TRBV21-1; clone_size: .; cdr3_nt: TGTGCCAGCAGCTCAAAAGGACAGTTCGAGCAGTACTTC; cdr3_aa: CASSSKGQFEQYF
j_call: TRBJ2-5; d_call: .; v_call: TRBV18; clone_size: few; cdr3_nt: TGTGCCAGCTCACCAGGGTTGGGGGGCCAAGAGACCCAGTACTTC; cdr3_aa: CASSPGLGGQETQYF
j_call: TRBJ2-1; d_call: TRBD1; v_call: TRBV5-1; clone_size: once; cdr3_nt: TGCGCCAGCAGCTTATCAGACAGGGGTAGTAAGTTCTTC; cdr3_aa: CASSLSDRGSKFF
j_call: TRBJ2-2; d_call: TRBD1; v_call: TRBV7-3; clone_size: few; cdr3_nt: TGTGCCAGCAGCGTTAGACAGGGCCGGGAGCTGTTTTTT; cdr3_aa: CASSVRQGRELFF
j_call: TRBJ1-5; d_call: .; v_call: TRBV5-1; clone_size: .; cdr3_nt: TGCGCCAGCAGCCTGGACGCGGGCAATCAGCCCCAGCATTTT; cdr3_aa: CASSLDAGNQPQHF
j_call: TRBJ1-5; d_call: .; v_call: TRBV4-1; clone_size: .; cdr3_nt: TGCGCCAGCAGCCACCCGAAGGGTTGGGTAGCCGGCAATCAGCCCCAGCATTTT; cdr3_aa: CASSHPKGWVAGNQPQHF
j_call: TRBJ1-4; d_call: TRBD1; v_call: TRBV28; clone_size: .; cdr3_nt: TGTGCCAGCAGTTTCAGGGGGGGGACATATATAGGAAAACTGTTTTTT; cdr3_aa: CASSFRGGTYIGKLFF
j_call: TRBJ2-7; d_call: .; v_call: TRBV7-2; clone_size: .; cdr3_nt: TGTGCCAGCATCAGCGGGACAGCACCCTACGAGCAGTACTTC; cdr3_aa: CASISGTAPYEQYF
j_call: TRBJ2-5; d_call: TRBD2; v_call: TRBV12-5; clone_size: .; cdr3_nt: TGTGCTAGTGGTTTGGGGATCGTGGCGGGAGGAGAGGAGACCCAGTACTTC; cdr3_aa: CASGLGIVAGGEETQYF
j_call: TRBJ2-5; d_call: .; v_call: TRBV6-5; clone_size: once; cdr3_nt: TGTGCCAGCAGTTACTCATCGGGAGCCCAAGAGACCCAGTACTTC; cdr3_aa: CASSYSSGAQETQYF
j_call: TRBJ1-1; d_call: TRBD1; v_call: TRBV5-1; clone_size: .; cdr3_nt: TGCGCCAGCAGACTTCAGGGGGGGAACCTGAACACTGAAGCTTTCTTT; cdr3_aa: CASRLQGGNLNTEAFF
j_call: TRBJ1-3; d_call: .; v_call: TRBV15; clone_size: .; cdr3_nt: TGTGCCACCAGCAGAGATGGGGGGGGCGCCTCTGGAAACACCATATATTTT; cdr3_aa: CATSRDGGGASGNTIYF
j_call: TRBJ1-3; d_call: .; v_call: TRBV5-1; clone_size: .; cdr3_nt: TGCGCCAGCAGCTTGAATTGGGACAAACAGAAAAACACCATATATTTT; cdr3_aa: CASSLNWDKQKNTIYF
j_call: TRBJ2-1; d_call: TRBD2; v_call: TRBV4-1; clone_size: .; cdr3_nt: TGCGCCAGCAGCCAAAACTCGGCGGGAGGGGCTTTAAATGAGCAGTTCTTC; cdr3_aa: CASSQNSAGGALNEQFF
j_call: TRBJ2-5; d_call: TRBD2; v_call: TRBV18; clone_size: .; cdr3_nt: TGTGCCAGCTCACCAGTGAGCGGGAGTTTGGAGACCCAGTACTTC; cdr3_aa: CASSPVSGSLETQYF
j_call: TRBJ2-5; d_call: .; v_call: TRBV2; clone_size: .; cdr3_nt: TGTGCCAGCAGCCTACAGGGCTCCATTGTCGTGCCGTACTTC; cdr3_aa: CASSLQGSIVVPYF
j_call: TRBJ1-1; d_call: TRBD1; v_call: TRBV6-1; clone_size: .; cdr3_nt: TGTGCCAGCAGCCGGACAGGGGGCGAAGGAGCTGAAGCTTTCTTT; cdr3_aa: CASSRTGGEGAEAFF
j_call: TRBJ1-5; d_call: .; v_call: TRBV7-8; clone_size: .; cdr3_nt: TGTGCCAGCAGCCCCTCATATCGGGGCAGGAGCAATCAGCCCCAGCATTTT; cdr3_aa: CASSPSYRGRSNQPQHF
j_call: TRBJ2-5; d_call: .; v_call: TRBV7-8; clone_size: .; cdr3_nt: TGTGCCAGCAGCCCCGACGGGTACCACCAAGAGACCCAGTACTTC; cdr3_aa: CASSPDGYHQETQYF
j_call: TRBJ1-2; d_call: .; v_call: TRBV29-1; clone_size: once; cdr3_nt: TGCAGCGCTACAACAGCAGGGATGAAAGGAGGCTACACCTTC; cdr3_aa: CSATTAGMKGGYTF
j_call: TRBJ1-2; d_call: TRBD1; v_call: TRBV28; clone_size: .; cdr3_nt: TGTGCCAGCAGTGAACAGGGGGCCTATGGCTACACCTTC; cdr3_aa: CASSEQGAYGYTF
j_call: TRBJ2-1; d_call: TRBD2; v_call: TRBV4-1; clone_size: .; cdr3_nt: TGCGCCAGCAGCCAAGAATTGGCCACTAGCGGGAGGCTCAGCTCCTACAATGAGCAGTTCTTC; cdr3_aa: CASSQELATSGRLSSYNEQFF
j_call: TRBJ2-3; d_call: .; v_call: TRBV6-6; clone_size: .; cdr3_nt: TGTGCCAGCAGTTACTTCTCCGGCACAGATACGCAGTATTTT; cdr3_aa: CASSYFSGTDTQYF
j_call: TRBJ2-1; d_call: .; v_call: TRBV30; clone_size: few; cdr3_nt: TGTGCCCTACGAGAAGACGGTAAGCAGTTCTTC; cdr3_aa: CALREDGKQFF
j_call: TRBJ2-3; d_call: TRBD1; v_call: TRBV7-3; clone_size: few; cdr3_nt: TGTGCCAGCAGCCGAGACAGGGACACAGATACGCAGTATTTT; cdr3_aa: CASSRDRDTDTQYF
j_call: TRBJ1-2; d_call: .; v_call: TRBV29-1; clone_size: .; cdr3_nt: TGCAGCGTCCTGGACAGATTTTTTAACTATGGCTACACCTTC; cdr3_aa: CSVLDRFFNYGYTF
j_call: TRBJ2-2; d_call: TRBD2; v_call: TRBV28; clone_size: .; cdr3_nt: TGTGCCAGCAGTCGGGGGGAAAACACCGGGGAGCTGTTTTTT; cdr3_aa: CASSRGENTGELFF
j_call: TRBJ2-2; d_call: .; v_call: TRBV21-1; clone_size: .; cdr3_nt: TGTGCTCCCAAAACGCGGGGAGTATTAGTCGGGGAGCTGTTTTTT; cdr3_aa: CAPKTRGVLVGELFF
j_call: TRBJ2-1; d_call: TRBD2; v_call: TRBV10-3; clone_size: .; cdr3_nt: TGTGCCATCAGTGAGTCGGGCGGCGGGAGCTCCTACAATGAGCAGTTCTTC; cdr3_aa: CAISESGGGSSYNEQFF
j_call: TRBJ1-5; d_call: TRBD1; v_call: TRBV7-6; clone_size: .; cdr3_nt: TGTGCCAGCAGCTTATTAGGGGGCCTCAGCAATCAGCCCCAGCATTTT; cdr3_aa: CASSLLGGLSNQPQHF
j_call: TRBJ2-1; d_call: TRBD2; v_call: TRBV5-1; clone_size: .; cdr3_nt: TGCGCCAGCGGCCCTAGCGGGAGACCCTACAATGAGCAGTTCTTC; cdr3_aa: CASGPSGRPYNEQFF
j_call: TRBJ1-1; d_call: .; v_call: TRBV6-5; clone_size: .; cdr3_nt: TGTGCCACTTATGACCGATTGAACACTGAAGCTTTCTTT; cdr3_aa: CATYDRLNTEAFF
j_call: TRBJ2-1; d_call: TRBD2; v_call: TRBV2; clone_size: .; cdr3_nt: TGTGCCAGCAGGAGCGGGAGTAGTGAGCAGTTCTTC; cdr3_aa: CASRSGSSEQFF
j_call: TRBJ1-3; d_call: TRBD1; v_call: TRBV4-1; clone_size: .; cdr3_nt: TGCGCCAGCAGCCAACCGAGCGGACAGGGGGCATCCTCTGGAAACACCATATATTTT; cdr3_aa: CASSQPSGQGASSGNTIYF
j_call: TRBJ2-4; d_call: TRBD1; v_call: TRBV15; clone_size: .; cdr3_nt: TGTGCCACCAGGAAGGCTATAGGGGACAGAGACAAAAACATTCAGTACTTC; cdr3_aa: CATRKAIGDRDKNIQYF
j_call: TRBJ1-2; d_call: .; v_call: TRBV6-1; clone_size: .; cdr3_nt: TGTGCCAGCAGTAAAGCCGGAGGGAACTATGGCTACACCTTC; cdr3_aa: CASSKAGGNYGYTF
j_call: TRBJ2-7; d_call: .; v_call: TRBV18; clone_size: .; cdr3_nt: TGTGCCAGCTCACCACCGGGCTCCGCCGGAACTCGGGAGCAGTACTTC; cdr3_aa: CASSPPGSAGTREQYF
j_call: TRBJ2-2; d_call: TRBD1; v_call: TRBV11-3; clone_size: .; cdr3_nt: TGTGCCAGCAGCACTGGACAGGGTTCGAACACCGGGGAGCTGTTTTTT; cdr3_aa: CASSTGQGSNTGELFF
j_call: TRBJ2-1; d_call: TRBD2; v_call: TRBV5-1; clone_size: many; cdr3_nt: TGCGCCAGCAGCTTGGTCCTAGCGGGAAGTAATGAGCAGTTCTTC; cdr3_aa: CASSLVLAGSNEQFF
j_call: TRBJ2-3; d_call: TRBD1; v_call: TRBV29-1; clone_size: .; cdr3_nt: TGCAGCGTTGAAGGGACGGGACAGGGTGGCACAGATACGCAGTATTTT; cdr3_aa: CSVEGTGQGGTDTQYF
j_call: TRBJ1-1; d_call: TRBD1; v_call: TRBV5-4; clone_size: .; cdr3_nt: TGTGCCAGCAGTACACAGGGGATTGATGAAGCTTTCTTT; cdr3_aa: CASSTQGIDEAFF
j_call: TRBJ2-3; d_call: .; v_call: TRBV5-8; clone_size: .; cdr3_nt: TGTGCCAGCAGCTTGCCCTCGTGGAGGGGGCAGGCAGATACGCAGTATTTT; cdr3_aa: CASSLPSWRGQADTQYF
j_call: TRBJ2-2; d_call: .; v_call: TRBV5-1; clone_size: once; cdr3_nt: TGCGCCAGCAGGGTTGCAGGGTCTCTGTGGGGAACCGGGGAGCTGTTTTTT; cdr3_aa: CASRVAGSLWGTGELFF
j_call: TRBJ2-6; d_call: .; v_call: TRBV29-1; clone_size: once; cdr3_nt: TGCAGCGTTGTTTTAGGGGCTGGGGCCAACGTCCTGACTTTC; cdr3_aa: CSVVLGAGANVLTF
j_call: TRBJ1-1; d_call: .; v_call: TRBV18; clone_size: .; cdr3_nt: TGTGCCAGCTTACCCTCTCACGGGGGCGCGGGGAGGACTGAAGCTTTCTTT; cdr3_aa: CASLPSHGGAGRTEAFF
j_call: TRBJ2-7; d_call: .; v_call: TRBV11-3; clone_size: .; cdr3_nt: TGTGCCAGCAGCTTGGGGTACAGGGTTGGGTACTTC; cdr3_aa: CASSLGYRVGYF